The 25 T cell receptor beta chains listed next were all sequenced from one sample in a study of shared clonotypes between healthy human individuals. As defined, naive CD8 cells were CD45RO-negative and positively selected for CCR7, with terminally differentiated effector memory CD45RA+ cells excluded. Sequenced by immunoSEQ multiplex PCR; TCRdb stores in-frame clones only, minus some. The table includes about 2.2 million clones, approximately 94% detected once. Source material: naive CD8+ T cells from PBMCs. Receptors were obtained from a man between 18 and 29 years old in good health. Some clones in this sample may be carry-over from other donors' samples.

This chain uses TRBV5-1 with TRBJ2-5; unclear D gene. The germline CDR1 and CDR2 sequences are SGHRS and YFSETQ. Trimming left V 5 bases short and J 3 bases short, with 5 bases between. The CDR3 is 11 residues long. The CDR3 loop is CASRLEETQYF. CDR3 DNA: TGCGCCAGCAGACTTGAAGAGACCCAGTACTTC.

Of note for this clone: In the same sample, other DNA sequences code for this CDR3. The chain recombines TRBV28 with TRBJ2-1; D ambiguous. Per germline, CDR1 MDHEN and CDR2 SYDVKM. The CDR3 consists of 12 residues. Trimming cost V 3 bases and J 6 bases, with 6 bases left between them. The CDR3 coding sequence is TGTGCCAGCAGTTTCCGATTCAATGAGCAGTTCTTC. It translates to CASSFRFNEQFF.

This rearrangement joins TRBV7-9 to TRBJ2-1; D uncertain. Per the germline V gene, CDR1 is SEHNR and CDR2 is FQNEAQ (reference sequence). Trimming pared 5 bases from V and 6 bases from J, leaving 17 bases between. There are 15 residues in the CDR3. For the CDR3, the DNA is TGTGCCAGCAGCAACGGACGGGCTGGTGGCAATGAGCAGTTCTTC. Translation: CASSNGRAGGNEQFF.

J is TRBJ1-1 and V is TRBV10-1, with D possibly matching TRBD1 (5 bases). Germline CDR1 is WNHNN and CDR2 is SYGVQD (reference sequence). This CDR3 contains 16 residues. Trimming took off 6 bases at V and 1 base at J, with 18 bases between the two ends. CDR3 protein: CASSTGTPLGNTEAFF. In DNA form, the CDR3 reads TGCGCCAGCAGCACCGGGACCCCCCTCGGGAACACTGAAGCTTTCTTT.

The chain recombines TRBV7-9 with TRBJ1-5; 8 bases agree with TRBD1. V shed 1 base and J 3 bases; nucleotides not matched to a gene: 8. Looked up from germline, CDR1 is SEHNR and CDR2 is FQNEAQ (reference sequence). The CDR3 spans 17 residues. The CDR3 loop reads CASSLGKGQDDNQPQHF. CDR3 DNA sequence: TGTGCCAGCAGCTTAGGAAAGGGACAGGACGACAATCAGCCCCAGCATTTT.

V usage is TRBV10-3 and J usage is TRBJ2-1; 11 nucleotides agree with TRBD2. J gave up 3 bases and V 4 bases, and 5 bases lay outside the gene matches. Germline CDR1 is ENHRY and CDR2 is SYGVKD. The CDR3 runs to 16 residues. The CDR3 region is CAISAGTSGVYNEQFF. CDR3 nucleotides: TGTGCCATCAGTGCCGGGACTAGCGGAGTCTACAATGAGCAGTTCTTC.

In the case of this clone: The junction differs from germline at one of its ends, possibly a read error. The J gene is TRBJ2-1, the V gene TRBV23-1, with a tentative D call TRBD1 (6 bases). TRBV23-1 is an ORF for which the function is uncertain. The CDR3 loop spans 17 amino acids. Here the CDR3 DNA reads TGCGCCAGCAGTCAATCTCCTTGCGGACAGCGCTTCGTCGAGCAATTCTTC. This sequence encodes CASSQSPCGQRFVEQFF.

The chain joins TRBV28 to TRBJ1-3; TRBD1 might be the D (6 bases). The CDR3 length is 16 residues. V was clipped by 5 bases and J by 4 bases, with 18 bases between them. Germline CDR1 reads MDHEN; CDR2 reads SYDVKM. The CDR3 spells CASSLLPRRGGNTIYF. The CDR3 DNA reads as TGTGCCAGCAGTCTCCTCCCCCGCAGGGGAGGAAACACCATATATTTT.

The V gene is TRBV2, the J gene TRBJ1-1; D remains ambiguous. Germline lookup yields CDR1 SNHLY and CDR2 FYNNEI. CDR3 size: 13 residues. Trimming removed 4 bases at V and 7 bases at J, with 13 bases between. For the CDR3, the DNA is TGTGCCAGCAGTGTCGAGGGCTGGGATGAAGCTTTCTTT. Its protein product is CASSVEGWDEAFF.

Comments on this clone: At the DNA level, this CDR3 is encoded by other sequences in the same sample as well. The chain uses TRBV6-5 and TRBJ2-5; maybe TRBD1 (5 bases). Germline V gene lookup returns CDR1 MNHEY and CDR2 SVGAGI. V was cut by 2 bases and J by 4 bases, with 5 bases left in between. The CDR3 is 12 amino acids. CDR3 region: CASSYRGETQYF. The CDR3 bases are TGTGCCAGCAGTTACAGGGGAGAGACCCAGTACTTC.

This chain joins TRBV7-8 and TRBJ2-7, with 10 bases identical to TRBD2. The junction had 1 base not matched to a gene; V was cut back by 2 bases and J by 3 bases. The CDR3 sequence is 14 residues long. CDR1 and CDR2 from the germline V gene are SGHVS and FQNEAQ. The CDR3 DNA reads TGTGCCAGCAGCTTACCTAGCGGGAGCTACGAGCAGTACTTC. Translated, it gives CASSLPSGSYEQYF.

This rearrangement joins TRBV28 to TRBJ1-1; tentative D call: TRBD1 (6 bases). Trimming shortened V by 11 bases and J by 1 base, and 14 bases separated the two germline ends. The CDR3 sequence is 13 residues long. Germline-derived CDR1 and CDR2 are MDHEN and SYDVKM. CDR3 bases: TGTGCCTACAGGGTAGGTGGGAACACTGAAGCTTTCTTT. The encoded protein is CAYRVGGNTEAFF.

The CDR3 nucleotides read TGTGCCAGCAGCGCGATAAACCCGGATGGCTACACCTTC. This codes for CASSAINPDGYTF. The gene calls are TRBV9 and TRBJ1-2; no firm D call. Trimming left V 3 bases short and J 6 bases short, with 12 bases between. Germline CDR1 reads SGDLS; CDR2 reads YYNGEE. CDR3 length equals 13 residues.

This chain uses TRBV6-1 with TRBJ1-5; 9 bases are shared with TRBD1. This CDR3 has 15 residues. The germline CDR1 and CDR2 sequences are MNHNS and SASEGT. Trimming cost V 6 bases and J 6 bases; bases outside gene matches: 9. DNA for the CDR3: TGTGCCAGCAGGAAAACAGGGGGCGAGGGTCAGCCCCAGCATTTT. This codes for CASRKTGGEGQPQHF.

The chain uses TRBV29-1 and TRBJ2-5; TRBD1 matches 11 bases. The J call may be wrong; the DNA end is better matched by TRBJ2-7. There are 14 residues in the CDR3. Germline assignment: CDR1 SQVTM and CDR2 ANQGSEA. This CDR3 is CSVDVGTGGYEQYF. For the CDR3, the DNA is TGCAGCGTTGATGTTGGGACAGGGGGCTACGAGCAGTACTTC.

About this clone: The identical CDR3 is also encoded by other nucleotide sequences in the sample. The chain recombines TRBV7-9 with TRBJ2-7; no definite D call. The length of the CDR3 is 14 residues. The ends were cut back, 0 bases at V and 3 bases at J, with 9 bases in the middle. Germline values: CDR1 SEHNR, CDR2 FQNEAQ (reference sequence). The CDR3 region has the DNA TGTGCCAGCAGCTTAGCCCCAGGTTTCTACGAGCAGTACTTC. It encodes CASSLAPGFYEQYF.

V is TRBV28 and J is TRBJ2-5, with D uncertain. CDR1 is MDHEN, CDR2 SYDVKM, per germline. The CDR3 covers 12 residues. Between the trimmed V and J ends, which lost 2 bases and 9 bases, there was a span of 10 bases. DNA of the CDR3: TGTGCCAGCAGTTTAACTGGCAAGGCCCAGTACTTC. Protein product: CASSLTGKAQYF.

The V call is TRBV19, the J call TRBJ2-1; a weak D match, TRBD1 (6 bases). Germline CDR1 is LNHDA and CDR2 is SQIVND (reference sequence). Trimming left V 5 bases short and J 7 bases short, with 15 bases between. The CDR3 is 14 amino acids. CDR3 sequence reads: CASSRQGTGNEQFF. The CDR3 region has the DNA TGTGCCAGTAGTCGGCAGGGGACGGGTAATGAGCAGTTCTTC.

The chain employs TRBV15 and TRBJ1-1; D is undetermined. CDR3 length: 14 residues. Trimming shortened V by 4 bases and J by 5 bases, and 14 bases separated the two germline ends. From germline, CDR1 is LNHNV and CDR2 YYDKDF (reference sequence). The CDR3 nucleotides read TGTGCCACCAGCATCACTAGAGCAGGAACTGAAGCTTTCTTT. It translates to CATSITRAGTEAFF. The full variable domain, rest sourced from reference TRBV15 and TRBJ1-1, is DAMVIQNPRYQVTQFGKPVTLSCSQTLNHNVMYWYQQKSSQAPKLLFHYYDKDFNNEADTPDNFQSRRPNTSFCFLDIRSPGLGDTAMYLCATSITRAGTEAFFGQGTRLTVV.

The V call is TRBV30, the J call TRBJ2-3; 7 bases map to TRBD1. The V segment lost 2 bases and the J segment 2 bases; nucleotides outside the gene matches: 16. Germline lookup yields CDR1 GTSNPN and CDR2 SVGIG (reference sequence). CDR3 length: 18 residues. CDR3 loop: CAWSTQEYYRGVTDTQYF. The DNA of the CDR3 is TGTGCCTGGAGTACCCAGGAATATTACAGGGGCGTCACAGATACGCAGTATTTT.

CDR3 residues: CASSQDRSTSGANVLTF. The CDR3 DNA follows: TGCGCCAGCAGCCAAGATCGAAGCACCTCTGGGGCCAACGTCCTGACTTTC. The chain is built from TRBV4-1 and TRBJ2-6; D not resolved. The CDR3 has 17 amino acids. The germline gives CDR1 MGHRA, CDR2 YSYEKL. V was clipped by 0 bases and J by 0 bases, with 9 bases between them.

The V gene is TRBV27, the J gene TRBJ1-2; 7 positions match TRBD1. Per the germline V gene, CDR1 is MNHEY and CDR2 is SMNVEV (reference sequence). The CDR3 is 15 residues long. Trimming took 5 bases from V and 8 from J; bases not matched to a gene: 14. The CDR3 nucleotides are TGTGCCAGCAGTACAGACAGGGAATTGGTAGGGGGCTACACCTTC. As protein: CASSTDRELVGGYTF.

The chain uses TRBV30 and TRBJ2-7, with D possibly being TRBD2 (6 bases). V was cut by 4 bases and J by 3 bases, with 19 bases left in between. Germline values: CDR1 GTSNPN, CDR2 SVGIG (reference sequence). CDR3 length: 15 amino acids. For the CDR3, the DNA is TGTGCCTGGACCAGCCTGGAGGAGGGAGACTACGAGCAGTACTTC. Translating it yields CAWTSLEEGDYEQYF.

The chain has TRBV7-2 and TRBJ1-5, with unresolved D. V lost 2 bases and J lost 7, with 6 bases in between. CDR1 is SGHTA and CDR2 is FQGNSA in the germline V gene. This CDR3 region has 12 residues. CDR3 protein: CASSLRLQPQHF. The CDR3 DNA is TGTGCCAGCAGCTTACGCCTCCAGCCCCAGCATTTT.

This chain joins TRBV4-2 and TRBJ2-2, with D possibly TRBD2 on 5 matching bases. This CDR3 region has 16 residues. From germline, CDR1 is LGHNA and CDR2 YNFKEQ. Deletions cut 7 bases from V and 0 bases from J, with 15 bases between. CDR3 region: CASTDEAGANTGELFF. CDR3 coding DNA: TGTGCCAGCACCGACGAGGCGGGCGCGAACACCGGGGAGCTGTTTTTT.